The T cell receptor beta chain described here comes from a study of OX40 agonist ivuxolimab in advanced cancers. Notes on the study in general: Compared with others, partial responders at 0.1-3.0 mg/kg displayed clonal expansion among the lowest.

Comments on this clone: What it recognizes is unknown.

Here immunoSEQ multiplex PCR was the method, and the copy in TCRdb shows in-frame clones only, minus some. This sample has roughly 30,000 clones, with roughly 90% found just once. Germline-derived CDR1 and CDR2 are MDHEN and SYDVKM. The CDR3 has 13 amino acids. The trim removed 5 bases at V and 4 bases at J, leaving 4 bases unmatched. The receptor's source is an adult with an advanced solid tumor such as melanoma, head and neck, liver or kidney cancer. This sample comprised CD4+ or CD8+ T cells sorted from blood, obtained in a trial of the OX40 agonist ivuxolimab. The J gene is TRBJ1-2, the V gene TRBV28; 7 nucleotides line up with TRBD1. The CDR3 here is CASSQRTGYGYTF. DNA of the CDR3: TGTGCCAGCAGTCAGAGGACAGGCTATGGCTACACCTTC.